This paragraph covers one T cell receptor (beta chain) sequence. Its antigen remains undetermined. A read error may be the cause here, since a much bigger clone is one base away. These data are taken from a study of prognosis after radiotherapy for stage I lung cancer (dated by TCRdb to the early 2020s). With respect to the entire study: Around 19 stage I NSCLC patients were enrolled in Nanjing, China, between 2018 and January 2019. Some 15 patients presented with newly diagnosed primary stage I lung tumors, and 4 to 6 carried oligometastatic NSCLC following surgical resection of the primary tumor. Every patient was regarded as medically inoperable, because of comorbidities in eleven to twelve cases and refusal of surgery in 6 or 7 cases. The cohort included 10 to 15 men and several women, with a median age of approximately 76 years and a range of about 53 to 84 years. Squamous cell carcinoma histology was identified in 7 or 8 patients, and adenocarcinoma histology was identified in around 13 patients. SBRT was given in 3 to 5 fractions with a biologically effective dose of at least 100 Gy, using image-guided IMRT or VMAT. Concurrent therapy was not administered to any patient alongside SBRT. Distant metastases were developed by four of the 19 patients after SBRT, at a median of about 7 months, whereas no significant progression was observed in the other 15 patients. Peripheral blood TCR beta repertoires were profiled in stage I NSCLC patients before and after stereotactic body radiotherapy, and the study then linked these repertoires to distant failure. For each of the 20 or so patients, one blood sample was taken before SBRT and one after, so the study sequenced some 40 samples in total.

The TCR beta CDR3 region was amplified from genomic DNA by two rounds of multiplex PCR. The first PCR round used primers specific to each TRBV and TRBJ gene, and the primer sequences were filed in Chinese patent CN105087789A. Universal primers were used in the second round of PCR. The Roche High Pure PCR Template Preparation Kit was used to extract genomic DNA from frozen PBMCs. Libraries were sequenced paired-end with 151 bp reads on an Illumina HiSeq 3000. The source study handled its data this way. CutAdapt was used to remove raw reads lacking the multiplex PCR primer sequences. Using PEAR, the high-quality paired reads were merged into contigs. By aligning each contig to reference sequences, MiXCR assigned the TRB V, D and J gene segments to that contig. To remove sequencing errors, CDR3 sequences were clustered according to base quality and sequence similarity. Diversity was calculated as Shannon entropy divided by the natural log of the number of productive TCR sequences. One minus Shannon entropy divided by the natural log of the number of unique clonotypes was used as the definition of clonality. The Youden index of ROC curves was used to select progression-free survival cut-offs for repertoire metrics, and analyses were performed in R 3.5.3. In TCRdb, the public reads were trimmed at Q25 with fastp and aligned with MiXCR, with productive beta chains retained. Under each unique CDR3 protein, matching rows form one entry showing the most common genes and DNA. Clone size and V and J calls follow TCRdb, not the original study. The sample has about 30,000 distinct CDR3 sequences on record, roughly 52% of them singletons. The ten largest account for 16% of the sample.

What the research found in general, with its limitations: Tumor specificity of expanded TCR clones was not determined. Post-SBRT Shannon entropy and its change from baseline were lower in patients who developed distant metastases; baseline Shannon entropy was not associated with metastases. The study was limited by its small cohort and short follow-up, and the findings require independent validation. No adjustment for multiple comparisons was applied to any of the reported P values. Differences in TRBV and TRBJ usage frequencies by metastasis status were reportedly observed in two V genes at baseline and in 8 to 10 V and two J genes after SBRT. A decrease in unique TCR clone counts was observed after SBRT (median roughly 10,000 before versus some 7,000 after; Wilcoxon paired P=0.011).

V is cut by 9 bases and J by 1 base, and the space between the germline ends is 15 bases. From its cysteine to its phenylalanine, the CDR3 spans 15 amino acids. Only the CDR3 part of the read is kept: 45 bases, read in frame from the first base. Looking up the germline V gene yields CDR1 SGHNT and CDR2 YENEEA. All patients had node-negative disease on CT and PET/CT, and none had a history of other malignancies or had previously received chemotherapy or radiotherapy. At each of the two time points, six milliliters of peripheral venous blood were collected into EDTA tubes. Ficoll-Paque Plus density-gradient centrifugation was used to isolate PBMCs. Immediately after collection, samples were stored at -80 degrees C until analysis.

The origin of this receptor is a donor aged 50 or older with non-small cell lung cancer. The sequenced sample was PBMCs, obtained before or after stereotactic body radiation therapy (not recorded which). Rearrangement joined TRBV11-3 to TRBJ2-2, with a tentative D gene TRBD2 over 5 matching bases. The nucleotides read TGTGCCAGTTTAACTAGGTTGGGGAACACCGGGGAGCTGTTTTTT. Translated, this gives CASLTRLGNTGELFF.